A selection of T cell receptor beta chains follows, all from one sample in a study of OX40 agonist ivuxolimab in advanced cancers. The protocol was immunoSEQ multiplex PCR, while the TCRdb copy is restricted to in-frame clones and leaves out a portion. In the table there are fewer than 95,000 clones, around nine tenths of which are singletons. The source material was CD4+ or CD8+ T cells sorted from blood, sampled in a trial of the OX40 agonist ivuxolimab. The receptors originated from an adult with an advanced solid tumor such as melanoma, head and neck, liver or kidney cancer. Each CDR3 is given with its conserved first and last residue. A D gene is named only where the DNA matches it firmly.

d_gene: -; v_gene: TRBV2; len: 14; CDR3aa: CASSVGLHTGELFF
d_gene: -; v_gene: TRBV5-8; len: 12; CDR3aa: CASSLVGYEQYF
d_gene: TRBD2; v_gene: TRBV5-5; len: 15; CDR3aa: CASSFGTSFQGGQYF
d_gene: -; v_gene: TRBV7-3; len: 14; CDR3aa: CASSSFGITDTQYF
d_gene: -; v_gene: TRBV21-1; len: 11; CDR3aa: CASIKLGVSYF
d_gene: -; v_gene: TRBV5-6; len: 16; CDR3aa: CASSTPGGTYTGELFF
d_gene: TRBD2; v_gene: TRBV2; len: 14; CDR3aa: CASLLLASTYEQYF
d_gene: -; v_gene: TRBV2; len: 14; CDR3aa: CASSENSYNYGYTF
d_gene: -; v_gene: TRBV15; len: 17; CDR3aa: CATSRSRIGGSTDTQYF
d_gene: -; v_gene: TRBV19; len: 18; CDR3aa: CASSFGGRGRPLNTEAFF
d_gene: -; v_gene: TRBV6-1; len: 12; CDR3aa: CASNQIPYEQYF
d_gene: -; v_gene: TRBV10-3; len: 15; CDR3aa: CAISENRVLADTIYF
d_gene: TRBD2; v_gene: TRBV15; len: 19; CDR3aa: CATAVLTGWSSGRLDEQFF
d_gene: -; v_gene: TRBV14; len: 13; CDR3aa: CASSIYGASGYTF
d_gene: TRBD2; v_gene: TRBV7-7; len: 15; CDR3aa: CASSLGSGRDHEQYF
d_gene: -; v_gene: TRBV15; len: 14; CDR3aa: CATSRDQAAHEQYF
d_gene: -; v_gene: TRBV5-1; len: 15; CDR3aa: CASSSLGPGNTEAFF
d_gene: -; v_gene: TRBV2; len: 14; CDR3aa: CASRRDLSTDTQYF
d_gene: TRBD2; v_gene: TRBV7-3; len: 15; CDR3aa: CASSLRDYSNNEQFF
d_gene: -; v_gene: TRBV30; len: 12; CDR3aa: CAWSIPVQPLHF
d_gene: -; v_gene: TRBV2; len: 15; CDR3aa: CASRGPGTPKNTQYF
d_gene: -; v_gene: TRBV7-3; len: 16; CDR3aa: CASSPGTPLSYNEQFF
d_gene: -; v_gene: TRBV6-1; len: 14; CDR3aa: CASSEYNGIYGYTF
d_gene: TRBD2; v_gene: TRBV11-1; len: 18; CDR3aa: CASSLRPPGLAYSYEQYF
d_gene: -; v_gene: TRBV28; len: 11; CDR3aa: CASSLGQPHHF
d_gene: TRBD1; v_gene: TRBV7-9; len: 15; CDR3aa: CASGKQGAGAGELFF
d_gene: -; v_gene: TRBV6-1; len: 15; CDR3aa: CASSVKQGRNTEAFF
d_gene: TRBD1; v_gene: TRBV6-1; len: 14; CDR3aa: CASSAQGVNTEAFF
d_gene: -; v_gene: TRBV7-3; len: 15; CDR3aa: CASSLGGQGRETQYF
d_gene: -; v_gene: TRBV7-9; len: 12; CDR3aa: CASSLADSPLHF
d_gene: -; v_gene: TRBV4-1; len: 16; CDR3aa: CASSQENFGRRWPQHF
d_gene: -; v_gene: TRBV28; len: 15; CDR3aa: CASSLWEGLNTEAFF
d_gene: -; v_gene: TRBV9; len: 16; CDR3aa: CASSVEGQYRGNEQFF
d_gene: TRBD1; v_gene: TRBV5-6; len: 17; CDR3aa: CASQPRVGLTGAYGYTF
d_gene: -; v_gene: TRBV19; len: 13; CDR3aa: CASSMVYADTQYF
d_gene: TRBD1; v_gene: TRBV27; len: 15; CDR3aa: CASSRRTGGRETQYF
d_gene: -; v_gene: TRBV27; len: 14; CDR3aa: CASSFRETYNEQFF
d_gene: -; v_gene: TRBV18; len: 14; CDR3aa: CASSPTTATYGYTF
d_gene: TRBD2; v_gene: TRBV4-1; len: 17; CDR3aa: CASSQVTSGRVAYEQYF
d_gene: TRBD2; v_gene: TRBV5-6; len: 17; CDR3aa: CASSFLGLAASYNEQFF
d_gene: -; v_gene: TRBV4-3; len: 15; CDR3aa: CASSQESRVLDTQYF
d_gene: TRBD2; v_gene: TRBV11-3; len: 16; CDR3aa: CASSLRPTSGRYEQYF
d_gene: TRBD1; v_gene: TRBV18; len: 19; CDR3aa: CASSPLSSQGDLAGYGYTF
d_gene: -; v_gene: TRBV10-3; len: 15; CDR3aa: CAISEDTRSSYEQYF
d_gene: TRBD1; v_gene: TRBV7-2; len: 15; CDR3aa: CASSTLDRGSYEQYF
d_gene: -; v_gene: TRBV18; len: 11; CDR3aa: CASSNGEKLFF
d_gene: TRBD1; v_gene: TRBV11-2; len: 17; CDR3aa: CASSLTGGSVLGYEQYF
d_gene: TRBD1; v_gene: TRBV6-4; len: 16; CDR3aa: CASSTTQTGGIVGYTF
d_gene: TRBD2; v_gene: TRBV4-2; len: 18; CDR3aa: CASSQGGLAVLLRETQYF